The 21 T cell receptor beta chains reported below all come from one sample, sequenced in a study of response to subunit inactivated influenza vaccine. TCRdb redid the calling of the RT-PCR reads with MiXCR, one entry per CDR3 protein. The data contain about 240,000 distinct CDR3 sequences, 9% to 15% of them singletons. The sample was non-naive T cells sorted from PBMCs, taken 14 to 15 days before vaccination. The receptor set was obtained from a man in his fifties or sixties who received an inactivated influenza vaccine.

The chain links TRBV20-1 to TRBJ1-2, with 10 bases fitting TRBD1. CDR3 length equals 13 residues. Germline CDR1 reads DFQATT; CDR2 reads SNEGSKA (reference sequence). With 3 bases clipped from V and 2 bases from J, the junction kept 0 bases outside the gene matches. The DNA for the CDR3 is TGCAGTGCTAGGGGACAGGGGAACTATGGCTACACCTTC. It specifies CSARGQGNYGYTF.

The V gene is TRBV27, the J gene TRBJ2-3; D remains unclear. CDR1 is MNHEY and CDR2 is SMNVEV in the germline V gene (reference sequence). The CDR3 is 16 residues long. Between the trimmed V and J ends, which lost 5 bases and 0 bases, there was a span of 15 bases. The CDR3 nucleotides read TGTGCCAGCAGTCCCCGGATCTACTCTAGCACAGATACGCAGTATTTT. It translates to CASSPRIYSSTDTQYF.

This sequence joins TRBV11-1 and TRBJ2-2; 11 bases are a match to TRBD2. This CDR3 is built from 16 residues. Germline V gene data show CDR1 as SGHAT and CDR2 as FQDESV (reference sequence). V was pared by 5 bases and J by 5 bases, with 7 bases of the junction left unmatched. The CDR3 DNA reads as TGTGCCAGCAGCCCGACTAGCGGGATTTTTACCGGGGAGCTGTTTTTT. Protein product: CASSPTSGIFTGELFF.

DNA for the CDR3: TGCAGTGCTAGTCAGAAAGGAGGGTACAATGAGCAGTTCTTC. Encoded protein: CSASQKGGYNEQFF. The chain has TRBV20-1 and TRBJ2-1; TRBD2 is a possible D gene (6 bases). With 3 bases removed from V and 4 bases from J, the gap between germline ends came to 13 bases. Germline V lookup: CDR1 DFQATT, CDR2 SNEGSKA (reference sequence). The CDR3 is 14 residues long.

The CDR3 sequence: CASSKTSGAGANVLTF. DNA of the CDR3: TGTGCCAGCAGCAAAACTAGCGGGGCTGGGGCCAACGTCCTGACTTTC. This chain joins TRBV28 and TRBJ2-6; 10 nucleotides agree with TRBD2. This CDR3 contains 16 residues. J lost 2 bases, V lost 6 bases, and 4 bases had no gene match. Germline CDR1 MDHEN, CDR2 SYDVKM.

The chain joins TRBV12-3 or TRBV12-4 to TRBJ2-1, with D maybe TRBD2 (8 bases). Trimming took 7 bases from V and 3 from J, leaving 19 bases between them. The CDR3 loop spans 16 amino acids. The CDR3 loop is CASIYGGGQFYNEQFF. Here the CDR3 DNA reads TGTGCCAGCATTTACGGGGGGGGACAGTTCTACAATGAGCAGTTCTTC.

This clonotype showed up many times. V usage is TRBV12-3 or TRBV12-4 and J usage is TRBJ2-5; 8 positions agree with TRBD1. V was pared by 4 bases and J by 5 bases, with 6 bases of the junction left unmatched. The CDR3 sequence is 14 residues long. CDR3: CASSYGTGAETQYF. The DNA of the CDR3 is TGTGCCAGCAGTTATGGGACAGGCGCCGAGACCCAGTACTTC.

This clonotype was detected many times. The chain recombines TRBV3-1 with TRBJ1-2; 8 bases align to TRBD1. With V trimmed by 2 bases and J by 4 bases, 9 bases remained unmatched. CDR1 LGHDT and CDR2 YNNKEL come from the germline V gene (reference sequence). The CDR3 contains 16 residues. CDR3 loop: CASSQTPDRVSYGYTF. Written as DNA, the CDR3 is TGTGCCAGCAGCCAAACCCCGGACAGGGTGAGCTATGGCTACACCTTC. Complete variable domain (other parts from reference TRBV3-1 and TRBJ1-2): DTAVSQTPKYLVTQMGNDKSIKCEQNLGHDTMYWYKQDSKKFLKIMFSYNNKELIINETVPNRFSPKSPDKAHLNLHINSLELGDSAVYFCASSQTPDRVSYGYTFGSGTRLTVV.

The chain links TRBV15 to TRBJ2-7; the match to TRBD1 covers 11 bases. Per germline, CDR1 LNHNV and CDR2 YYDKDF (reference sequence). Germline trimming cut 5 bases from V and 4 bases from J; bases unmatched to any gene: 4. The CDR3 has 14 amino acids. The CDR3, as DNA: TGTGCCACCAGCCAGGACAGGGGGCGGTACGAGCAGTACTTC. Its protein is CATSQDRGRYEQYF.

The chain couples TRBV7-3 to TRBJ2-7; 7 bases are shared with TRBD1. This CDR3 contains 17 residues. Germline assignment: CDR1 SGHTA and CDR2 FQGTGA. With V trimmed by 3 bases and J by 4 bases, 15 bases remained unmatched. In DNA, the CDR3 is TGTGCCAGCAGCTTCGACCCCCTTACAGGGGTGAGATACGAGCAGTACTTC. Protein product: CASSFDPLTGVRYEQYF.

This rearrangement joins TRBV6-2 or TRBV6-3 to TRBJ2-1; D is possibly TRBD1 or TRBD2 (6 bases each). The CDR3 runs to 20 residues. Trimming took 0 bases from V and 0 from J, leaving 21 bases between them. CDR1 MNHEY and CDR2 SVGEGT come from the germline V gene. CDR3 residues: CASSYSTGATTRSSYNEQFF. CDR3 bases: TGTGCCAGCAGTTACTCGACGGGGGCTACTACCCGGAGCTCCTACAATGAGCAGTTCTTC.

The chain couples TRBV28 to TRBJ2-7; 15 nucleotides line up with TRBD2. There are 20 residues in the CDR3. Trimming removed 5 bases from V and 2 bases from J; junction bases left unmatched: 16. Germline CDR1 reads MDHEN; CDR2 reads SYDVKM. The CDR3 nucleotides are TGTGCCAGCAGTCTTATTAACACGGGACTAGCGGGAGGCCGTACCTACGAGCAGTACTTC. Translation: CASSLINTGLAGGRTYEQYF.

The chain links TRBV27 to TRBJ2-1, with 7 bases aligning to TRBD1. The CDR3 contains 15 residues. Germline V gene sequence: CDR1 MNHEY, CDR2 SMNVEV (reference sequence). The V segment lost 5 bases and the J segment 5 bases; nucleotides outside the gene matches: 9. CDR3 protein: CASSVLSGTDNEQFF. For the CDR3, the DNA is TGTGCCAGCAGTGTATTATCCGGGACAGACAATGAGCAGTTCTTC.

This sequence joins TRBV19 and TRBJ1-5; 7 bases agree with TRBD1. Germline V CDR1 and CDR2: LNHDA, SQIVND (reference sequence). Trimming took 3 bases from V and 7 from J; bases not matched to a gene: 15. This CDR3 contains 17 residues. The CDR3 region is CASSMVRGGEGWQPQHF. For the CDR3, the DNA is TGTGCCAGTAGTATGGTACGAGGGGGCGAAGGATGGCAGCCCCAGCATTTT.

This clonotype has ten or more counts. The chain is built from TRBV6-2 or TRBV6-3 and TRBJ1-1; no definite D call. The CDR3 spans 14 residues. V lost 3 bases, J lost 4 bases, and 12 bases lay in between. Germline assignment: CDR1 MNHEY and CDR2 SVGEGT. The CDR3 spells CASSYFSQLTEAFF. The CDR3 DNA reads TGTGCCAGCAGTTATTTTTCGCAACTCACTGAAGCTTTCTTT.

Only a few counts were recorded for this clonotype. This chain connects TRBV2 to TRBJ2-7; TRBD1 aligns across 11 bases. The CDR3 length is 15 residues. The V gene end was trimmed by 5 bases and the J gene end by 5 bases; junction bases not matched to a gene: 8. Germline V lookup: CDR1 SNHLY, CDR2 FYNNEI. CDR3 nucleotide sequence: TGTGCCAGCAGTTTCCGGGACAGGGGGATCCACGAGCAGTACTTC. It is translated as CASSFRDRGIHEQYF.

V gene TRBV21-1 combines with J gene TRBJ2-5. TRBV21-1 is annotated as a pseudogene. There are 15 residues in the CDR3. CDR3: CASSKVKGTQETQYF. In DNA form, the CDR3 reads TGTGCCAGCAGCAAAGTGAAGGGAACCCAAGAGACCCAGTACTTC.

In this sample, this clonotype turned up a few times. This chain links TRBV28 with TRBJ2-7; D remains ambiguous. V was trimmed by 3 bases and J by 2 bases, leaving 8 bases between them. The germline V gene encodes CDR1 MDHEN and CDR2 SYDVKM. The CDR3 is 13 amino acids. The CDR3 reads CASSFGITYEQYF. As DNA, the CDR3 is TGTGCCAGCAGTTTCGGCATAACCTACGAGCAGTACTTC.

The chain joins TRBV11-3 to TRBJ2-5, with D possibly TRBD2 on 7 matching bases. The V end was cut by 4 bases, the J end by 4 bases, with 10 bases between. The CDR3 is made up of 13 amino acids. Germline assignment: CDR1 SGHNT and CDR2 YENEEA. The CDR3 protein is CASSWRGGETQYF. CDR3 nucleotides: TGTGCCAGCAGCTGGAGGGGGGGAGAGACCCAGTACTTC.

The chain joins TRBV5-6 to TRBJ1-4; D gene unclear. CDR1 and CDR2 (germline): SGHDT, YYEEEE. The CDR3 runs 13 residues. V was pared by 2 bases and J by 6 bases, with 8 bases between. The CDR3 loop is CASSFQRYEKLFF. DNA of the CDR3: TGTGCCAGCAGCTTTCAAAGATATGAAAAACTGTTTTTT.

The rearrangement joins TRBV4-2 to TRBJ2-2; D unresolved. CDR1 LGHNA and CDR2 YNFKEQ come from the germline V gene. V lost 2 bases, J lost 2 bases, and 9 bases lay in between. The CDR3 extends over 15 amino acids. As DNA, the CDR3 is TGTGCCAGCAGCCAAAAGCCCCATAACACCGGGGAGCTGTTTTTT. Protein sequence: CASSQKPHNTGELFF.